These 22 T cell receptor beta chains were sequenced from one sample in a study of naive and memory T cell subsets. Study observations and caveats: Naive repertoires, especially CD8, held a few larger clonotypes, possibly memory cells re-expressing CD45RA.

An equimolar mix of two oligonucleotides served as the beta constant-region primer for TRBC1 and TRBC2. Nested alpha and beta constant-region primers with the SP2 primer drove four PCR rounds on ligated cDNA. Each CDR3 protein is one row after TCRdb ran MiXCR on the UMI-ligation and nested PCR reads. The table has 98,000 or so distinct CDR3 sequences, around 11% seen once; the top ten hold 0.12% to 0.15%. Their antigen targets remain unknown. Sequencing used naive CD4+ T cells from blood. Receptors originate from a human donor in good health.

This clonotype was counted many times. J is TRBJ2-7 and V is TRBV12-3 or TRBV12-4, with D unresolved. V shed 5 bases and J shed 2 bases, with 13 bases lying between them. The CDR3 is 14 amino acids. CDR3 nucleotides: TGTGCCAGCAGTCCCCGGTCCACGACCTACGAGCAGTACTTC. Translation gives CASSPRSTTYEQYF.

This clonotype was seen ten or more times. The rearrangement uses TRBV30 and TRBJ1-5, with D unclear. V lost 1 base to trimming and J lost 3 bases, with 7 bases between them. Germline-derived CDR1 and CDR2 are GTSNPN and SVGIG (reference sequence). The CDR3 runs 13 residues. The CDR3 bases are TGTGCCTGGAGTGGGGGAGCCAATCAGCCCCAGCATTTT. This translates into CAWSGGANQPQHF.

The CDR3 DNA reads TGTGCCAGCAGACCTAAGGGGGCGAGGAGAGATGAGCAGTTCTTC. It is translated as CASRPKGARRDEQFF. The chain has TRBV6-1 and TRBJ2-1, with TRBD1 matching over 7 bases. Unmatched junction bases numbered 13, after V lost 6 bases and J lost 8 bases. The length of the CDR3 is 15 residues. Germline values: CDR1 MNHNS, CDR2 SASEGT.

The V and J genes are TRBV11-2 and TRBJ2-1; 7 positions agree with TRBD1. The CDR3 has 13 amino acids. V dropped 3 bases and J dropped 9; count of bases not matched to a gene: 5. Germline V CDR1 and CDR2: SGHAT, FQNNGV. The CDR3 loop reads CASSFDREAEQFF. In DNA form, the CDR3 reads TGTGCCAGCAGCTTTGACAGGGAAGCTGAGCAGTTCTTC.

This clonotype was counted at least ten times. The chain uses TRBV7-2 and TRBJ1-1, with D unclear. The V end lost 2 bases, the J end lost 7 bases, and 11 bases lay between the germline ends. The CDR3 totals 13 residues. Germline-derived CDR1 and CDR2 are SGHTA and FQGNSA. CDR3: CASSLSPRLEAFF. CDR3 in DNA: TGTGCCAGCAGCTTAAGCCCGCGGCTTGAAGCTTTCTTT. The whole variable domain, remainder taken from reference TRBV7-2 and TRBJ1-1, is GAGVSQSPSNKVTEKGKDVELRCDPISGHTALYWYRQSLGQGLEFLIYFQGNSAPDKSGLPSDRFSAERTGGSVSTLTIQRTQQEDSAVYLCASSLSPRLEAFFGQGTRLTVV.

This rearrangement joins TRBV5-1 to TRBJ2-7; D tentatively fits TRBD1 or TRBD2 (5 bases each). Germline V gives CDR1 SGHRS, CDR2 YFSETQ. Between the trimmed V and J ends, which lost 5 bases and 2 bases, there was a span of 23 bases. CDR3 length: 17 amino acids. The DNA for the CDR3 is TGCGCCAGCAGTCCACTGGTTTCCGGGACGGTCACCTACGAGCAGTACTTC. This codes for CASSPLVSGTVTYEQYF. Complete variable domain (other parts from reference TRBV5-1 and TRBJ2-7): KAGVTQTPRYLIKTRGQQVTLSCSPISGHRSVSWYQQTPGQGLQFLFEYFSETQRNKGNFPGRFSGRQFSNSRSEMNVSTLELGDSALYLCASSPLVSGTVTYEQYFGPGTRLTVT.

The rearrangement uses TRBV7-2 and TRBJ2-7; 7 bases fit TRBD1. The J segment lost 0 bases and the V segment lost 1 base, leaving 6 bases of the junction unmatched. Germline V CDR1 and CDR2: SGHTA, FQGNSA. The length of the CDR3 is 16 residues. The chain's CDR3 is CASSLGSTGFSYEQYF. Here the CDR3 DNA reads TGTGCCAGCAGCTTAGGTTCGACAGGGTTCTCCTACGAGCAGTACTTC.

This clonotype was recorded a few times. V usage is TRBV7-2 and J usage is TRBJ1-2, with 8 positions matching TRBD1. Germline loops: CDR1 SGHTA, CDR2 FQGNSA. The CDR3 contains 20 residues. The V segment lost 5 bases and the J segment 6 bases; nucleotides outside the gene matches: 26. DNA of the CDR3: TGTGCCAGCAGCCAAACTACCGGGCCGGGACAGGCATTGAAGAGGAATGGCTACACCTTC. Residues: CASSQTTGPGQALKRNGYTF.

The chain uses TRBV7-2 and TRBJ2-2; D not certain. Germline CDR1 is SGHTA and CDR2 is FQGNSA. The ends were cut back, 1 base at V and 6 bases at J, with 12 bases in the middle. The CDR3 runs 15 residues. DNA of the CDR3: TGTGCCAGCAGCTTAGTACCAGGCACGGCCGGGGAGCTGTTTTTT. This sequence encodes CASSLVPGTAGELFF.

This clonotype was detected ten times or more. V usage is TRBV10-3 and J usage is TRBJ2-3; a possible D gene is TRBD2 (5 bases). This CDR3 is 13 amino acids long. Germline assignment: CDR1 ENHRY and CDR2 SYGVKD. V lost 8 bases, J lost 5 bases, and 14 bases lay in between. Written as DNA, the CDR3 is TGTGCCATCGGCGTGAGGGATGGAGATACGCAGTATTTT. This codes for CAIGVRDGDTQYF.

The chain links TRBV5-1 to TRBJ2-5; no clear D. Germline V gene sequence: CDR1 SGHRS, CDR2 YFSETQ. Trimming took 5 bases from V and 1 from J, leaving 9 bases between them. The CDR3 spans 13 residues. The DNA for the CDR3 is TGCGCCAGCAGGGCAGGACCCCAAGAGACCCAGTACTTC. This translates into CASRAGPQETQYF. Filled out from reference TRBV5-1 and TRBJ2-5, the complete variable domain reads KAGVTQTPRYLIKTRGQQVTLSCSPISGHRSVSWYQQTPGQGLQFLFEYFSETQRNKGNFPGRFSGRQFSNSRSEMNVSTLELGDSALYLCASRAGPQETQYFGPGTRLLVL.

At least ten counts were recorded for this clonotype. V usage is TRBV7-2 and J usage is TRBJ2-1; no definite D call. V gave up 1 base and J gave up 7 bases, with 2 bases separating them. Per germline, CDR1 SGHTA and CDR2 FQGNSA. The CDR3 covers 11 residues. CDR3 sequence reads: CASSLVNEQFF. CDR3 sequence (DNA): TGTGCCAGCAGCTTAGTAAATGAGCAGTTCTTC.

The table lists this clonotype with many counts. The chain employs TRBV7-3 and TRBJ2-3; no clear D gene. The germline V gene has CDR1 SGHTA and CDR2 FQGTGA. Trimming stripped 5 bases from V and 3 bases from J, with 12 bases between. CDR3 size: 14 residues. The CDR3, as DNA: TGTGCCAGCAGCCCTGCGCGGAGTACAGATACGCAGTATTTT. It codes for CASSPARSTDTQYF.

This clonotype was counted ten times or more. The genes are TRBV5-1 and TRBJ2-1; 7 bases are shared with TRBD1. V lost 0 bases and J lost 3; bases outside the gene matches: 6. CDR3 length: 16 amino acids. The germline gives CDR1 SGHRS, CDR2 YFSETQ. The CDR3 sequence is CASSLVRDSLYNEQFF. Written as DNA, the CDR3 is TGCGCCAGCAGCTTGGTTCGGGACAGCCTCTACAATGAGCAGTTCTTC.

This clonotype was counted only a few times. The chain has TRBV18 and TRBJ1-5, with D perhaps matching TRBD1 (5 bases). Germline CDR1 is KGHSH and CDR2 is LQKENI. Trimming removed 6 bases from V and 3 bases from J, with 15 bases in between. The CDR3 has 15 amino acids. CDR3 nucleotides: TGTGCCAGCTCTGCCACCCAGGGCCCCAATCAGCCCCAGCATTTT. Residues: CASSATQGPNQPQHF.

This clonotype occurred many times. The rearrangement links TRBV12-3 or TRBV12-4 to TRBJ1-2, with D possibly matching TRBD1 (5 bases). The CDR3 consists of 13 residues. The ends were cut back, 8 bases at V and 4 bases at J, with 14 bases in the middle. CDR3 DNA sequence: TGTGCCAGCGGCTTGGCGGGACGCTATGGCTACACCTTC. It yields the protein CASGLAGRYGYTF.

V gene TRBV7-2 combines with J gene TRBJ1-5; D is unresolved. The CDR3 is 13 residues long. Germline V gene sequence: CDR1 SGHTA, CDR2 FQGNSA. Trimming stripped 5 bases from V and 3 bases from J, with 8 bases between. CDR3 amino acids: CASSPDPNQPQHF. CDR3 DNA: TGTGCCAGCAGCCCAGACCCCAATCAGCCCCAGCATTTT.

This clonotype turned up a few times. The V gene is TRBV25-1, the J gene TRBJ2-4; 9 bases fit TRBD2. From germline, CDR1 is MGHDK and CDR2 SYGVNS. The CDR3 runs 15 residues. V was pared by 4 bases and J by 3 bases, with 4 bases of the junction left unmatched. In DNA, the CDR3 is TGTGCCAGCAGTGCGCTAGCGGGACACAAAAACATTCAGTACTTC. It codes for CASSALAGHKNIQYF.

V usage is TRBV15 and J usage is TRBJ2-3; D is unresolved. CDR3 length equals 16 residues. CDR1 is LNHNV and CDR2 is YYDKDF in the germline V gene (reference sequence). The V end lost 3 bases, the J end lost 7 bases, and 20 bases lay between the germline ends. CDR3 loop: CATSSAGASAQYTQYF. DNA of the CDR3: TGTGCCACCAGCAGCGCAGGAGCATCCGCACAGTATACGCAGTATTTT.

This clonotype has more than one count but fewer than ten. The rearrangement uses TRBV9 and TRBJ2-1; D is unclear. The CDR3 is 13 residues long. Germline V lookup: CDR1 SGDLS, CDR2 YYNGEE. With 4 bases removed from V and 3 bases from J, the gap between germline ends came to 8 bases. The CDR3 nucleotides read TGTGCCAGCAGCCAGGCTCACTACAATGAGCAGTTCTTC. It translates to CASSQAHYNEQFF.

This clonotype showed up many times. The CDR3 DNA reads as TGTGCCAGCAGTTCACTTTGGGGGGACAGGGGGCCCCCTAGCACAGATACGCAGTATTTT. This encodes CASSSLWGDRGPPSTDTQYF. The genes are TRBV12-3 or TRBV12-4 and TRBJ2-3; TRBD1 matches at 12 bases. The CDR3 is 20 residues long. Trimming cost V 4 bases and J 0 bases; bases outside gene matches: 14.

This clonotype was seen a few times. The chain uses TRBV20-1 and TRBJ1-2; D is unresolved. Germline-derived CDR1 and CDR2 are DFQATT and SNEGSKA (reference sequence). V was trimmed by 5 bases and J by 6 bases, leaving 13 bases between them. The length of the CDR3 is 12 residues. CDR3 amino acids: CSAGHPRDGYTF. The CDR3 coding sequence is TGCAGTGCTGGGCACCCCCGCGATGGCTACACCTTC.